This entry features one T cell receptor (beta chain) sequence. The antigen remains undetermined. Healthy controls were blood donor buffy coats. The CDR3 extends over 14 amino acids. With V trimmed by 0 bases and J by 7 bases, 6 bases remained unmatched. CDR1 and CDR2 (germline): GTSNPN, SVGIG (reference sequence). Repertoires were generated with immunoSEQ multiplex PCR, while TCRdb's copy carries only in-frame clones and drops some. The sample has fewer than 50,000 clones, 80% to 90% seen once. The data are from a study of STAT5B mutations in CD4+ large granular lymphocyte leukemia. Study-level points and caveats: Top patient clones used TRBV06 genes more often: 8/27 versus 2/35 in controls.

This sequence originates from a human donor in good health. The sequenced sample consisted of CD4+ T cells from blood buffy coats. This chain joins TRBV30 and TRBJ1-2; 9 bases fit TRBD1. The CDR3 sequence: CAWSVTGTGSGYTF. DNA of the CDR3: TGTGCCTGGAGTGTAACCGGGACAGGGAGTGGCTACACCTTC.